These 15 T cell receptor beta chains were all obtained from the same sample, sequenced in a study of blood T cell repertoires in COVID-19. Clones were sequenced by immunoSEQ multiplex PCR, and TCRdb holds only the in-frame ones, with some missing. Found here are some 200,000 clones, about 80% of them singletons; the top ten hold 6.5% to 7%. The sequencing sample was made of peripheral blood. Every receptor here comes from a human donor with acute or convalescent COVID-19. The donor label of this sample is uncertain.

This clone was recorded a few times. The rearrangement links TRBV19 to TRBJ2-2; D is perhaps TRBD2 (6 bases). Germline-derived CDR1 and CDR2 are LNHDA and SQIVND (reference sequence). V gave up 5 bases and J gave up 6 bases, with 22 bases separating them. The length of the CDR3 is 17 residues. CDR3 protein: CASSGRRRGGSAGELFF. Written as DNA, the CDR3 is TGTGCCAGTAGTGGGCGCCGGCGTGGGGGGTCCGCCGGGGAGCTGTTTTTT.

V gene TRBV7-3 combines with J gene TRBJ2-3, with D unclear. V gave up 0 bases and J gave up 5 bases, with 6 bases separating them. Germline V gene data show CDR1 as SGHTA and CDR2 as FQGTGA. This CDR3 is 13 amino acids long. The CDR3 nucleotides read TGTGCCAGCAGCTTAACCCCTATAGATACGCAGTATTTT. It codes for CASSLTPIDTQYF.

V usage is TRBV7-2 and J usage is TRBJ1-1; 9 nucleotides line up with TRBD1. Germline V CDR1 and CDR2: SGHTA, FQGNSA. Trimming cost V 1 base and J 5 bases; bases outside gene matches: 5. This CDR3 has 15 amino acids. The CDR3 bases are TGTGCCAGCAGCTTAGAGACAGGGGGTATGACTGAAGCTTTCTTT. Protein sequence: CASSLETGGMTEAFF.

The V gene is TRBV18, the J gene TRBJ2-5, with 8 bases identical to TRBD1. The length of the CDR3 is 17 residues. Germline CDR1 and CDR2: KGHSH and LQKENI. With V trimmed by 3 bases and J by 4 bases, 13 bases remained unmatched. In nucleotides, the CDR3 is TGTGCCAGCTCACCTATCACGGCAGGGGGCCGGGGAGAGACCCAGTACTTC. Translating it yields CASSPITAGGRGETQYF.

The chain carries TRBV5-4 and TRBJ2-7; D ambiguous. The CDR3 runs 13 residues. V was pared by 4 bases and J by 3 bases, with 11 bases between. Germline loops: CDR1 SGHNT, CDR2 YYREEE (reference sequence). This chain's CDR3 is CASSLDNVYEQYF. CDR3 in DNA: TGTGCCAGCAGCCTTGACAACGTCTACGAGCAGTACTTC.

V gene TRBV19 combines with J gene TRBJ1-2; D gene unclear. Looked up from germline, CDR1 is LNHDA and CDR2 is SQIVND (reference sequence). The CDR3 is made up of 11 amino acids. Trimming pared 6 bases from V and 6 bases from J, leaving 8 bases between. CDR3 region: CASRRDHGYTF. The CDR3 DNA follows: TGTGCCAGTAGGCGAGATCATGGCTACACCTTC. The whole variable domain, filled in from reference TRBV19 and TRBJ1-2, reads DGGITQSPKYLFRKEGQNVTLSCEQNLNHDAMYWYRQDPGQGLRLIYYSQIVNDFQKGDIAEGYSVSREKKESFPLTVTSAQKNPTAFYLCASRRDHGYTFGSGTRLTVV.

CDR3 loop: CAWRPRTSGSVDTQYF. CDR3 in DNA: TGTGCCTGGAGGCCCCGGACTAGCGGGTCGGTGGATACGCAGTATTTT. The chain joins TRBV30 to TRBJ2-3; 11 bases align to TRBD2. The ends lost 3 bases at V and 6 bases at J; junction bases unmatched: 11. Germline-derived CDR1 and CDR2 are GTSNPN and SVGIG (reference sequence). The CDR3 extends over 16 amino acids.

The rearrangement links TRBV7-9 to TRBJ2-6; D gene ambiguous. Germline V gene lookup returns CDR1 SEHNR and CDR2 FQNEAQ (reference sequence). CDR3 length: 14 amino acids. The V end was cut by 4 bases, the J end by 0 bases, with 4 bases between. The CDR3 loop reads CASSSFSGANVLTF. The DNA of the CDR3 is TGTGCCAGCAGCTCGTTCTCTGGGGCCAACGTCCTGACTTTC.

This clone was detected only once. The CDR3 sequence: CATSRDPLSSGTYNEQFF. CDR3 bases: TGTGCCACCAGCAGAGATCCTCTCTCTAGCGGGACCTACAATGAGCAGTTCTTC. The V and J genes are TRBV15 and TRBJ2-1; 9 positions agree with TRBD2. V lost 0 bases to trimming and J lost 2 bases; unmatched junction nucleotides: 8. CDR1 is LNHNV, CDR2 YYDKDF, per germline (reference sequence). The CDR3 extends over 18 amino acids.

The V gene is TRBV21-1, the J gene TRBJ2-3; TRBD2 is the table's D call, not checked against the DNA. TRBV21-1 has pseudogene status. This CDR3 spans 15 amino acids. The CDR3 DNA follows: TGTGCCCCAGCTCAAGGAGGGAGGGCCGCAGATACGCAGTATTTT. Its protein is CAPAQGGRAADTQYF.

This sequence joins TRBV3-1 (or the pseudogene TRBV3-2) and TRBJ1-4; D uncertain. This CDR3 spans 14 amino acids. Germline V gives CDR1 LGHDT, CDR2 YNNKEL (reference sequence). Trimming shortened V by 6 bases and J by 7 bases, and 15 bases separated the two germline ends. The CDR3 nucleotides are TGTGCCAGCAGGGAGCAGCGGATTATTGAAAAACTGTTTTTT. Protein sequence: CASREQRIIEKLFF.

The CDR3 coding sequence is TGTGCCAGCAGCCAAGATCCGCGGGGTTATAGAAACACCATATATTTT. Translating it yields CASSQDPRGYRNTIYF. The chain combines TRBV14 with TRBJ1-3; D remains ambiguous. The CDR3 totals 16 residues. Germline V lookup: CDR1 SGHDN, CDR2 FVKESK. V shed 0 bases and J shed 5 bases, with 14 bases lying between them.

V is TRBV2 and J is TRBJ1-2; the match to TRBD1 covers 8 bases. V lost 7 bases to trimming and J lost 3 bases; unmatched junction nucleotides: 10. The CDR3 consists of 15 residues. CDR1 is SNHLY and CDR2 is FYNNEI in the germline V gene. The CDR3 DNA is TGTGCCAGCAAACCTAGGACAGGGAGTGACTATGGCTACACCTTC. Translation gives CASKPRTGSDYGYTF.

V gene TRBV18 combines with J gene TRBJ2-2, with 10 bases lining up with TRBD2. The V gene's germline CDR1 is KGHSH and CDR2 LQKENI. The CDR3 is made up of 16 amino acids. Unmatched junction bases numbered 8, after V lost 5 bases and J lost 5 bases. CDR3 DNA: TGTGCCAGCTCATCATGGACTAGCGGTTTGACCGGGGAGCTGTTTTTT. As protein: CASSSWTSGLTGELFF.

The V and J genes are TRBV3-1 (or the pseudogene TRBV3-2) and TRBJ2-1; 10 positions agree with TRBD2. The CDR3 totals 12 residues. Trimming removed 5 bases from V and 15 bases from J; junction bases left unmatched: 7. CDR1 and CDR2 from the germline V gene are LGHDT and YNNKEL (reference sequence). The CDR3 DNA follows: TGTGCCAGCAGCTTACTAGCGGGACCCCGGTTCTTC. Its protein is CASSLLAGPRFF.